This record looks at one T cell receptor (beta chain) sequence and its context. As processed by the authors: Amplification of reference gene primers provided the estimated nucleated cell counts. Data came from immunoSEQ multiplex PCR; TCRdb stores just in-frame clones and leaves some out. V and J calls and clone size come straight from that table; D and trimming were deduced from the DNA. The sample lists roughly 240,000 clones, about 85% seen once, with about 4% in the top ten. This entry belongs to a study of blood T cell repertoires in COVID-19. Study as a whole: Samples of COVID-19 (acute and convalescent) were obtained from the United States, Italy and Spain. PBMCs, B-cell-depleted T cells, or T cells provided the cDNA or gDNA that made up the material.

J was trimmed by 4 bases and V by 3 bases; bases with no gene match: 5. CDR3 length: 15 residues. Germline assignment: CDR1 SGDLS and CDR2 YYNGEE. The TCR was taken from a man younger than 35 with active or convalescent COVID-19. Sequenced: peripheral blood. The gene calls are TRBV9 and TRBJ2-1; 9 nucleotides line up with TRBD2. CDR3 coding DNA: TGTGCCAGCAGCGAATTGACTAGCGGTTACAATGAGCAGTTCTTC. Protein: CASSELTSGYNEQFF.